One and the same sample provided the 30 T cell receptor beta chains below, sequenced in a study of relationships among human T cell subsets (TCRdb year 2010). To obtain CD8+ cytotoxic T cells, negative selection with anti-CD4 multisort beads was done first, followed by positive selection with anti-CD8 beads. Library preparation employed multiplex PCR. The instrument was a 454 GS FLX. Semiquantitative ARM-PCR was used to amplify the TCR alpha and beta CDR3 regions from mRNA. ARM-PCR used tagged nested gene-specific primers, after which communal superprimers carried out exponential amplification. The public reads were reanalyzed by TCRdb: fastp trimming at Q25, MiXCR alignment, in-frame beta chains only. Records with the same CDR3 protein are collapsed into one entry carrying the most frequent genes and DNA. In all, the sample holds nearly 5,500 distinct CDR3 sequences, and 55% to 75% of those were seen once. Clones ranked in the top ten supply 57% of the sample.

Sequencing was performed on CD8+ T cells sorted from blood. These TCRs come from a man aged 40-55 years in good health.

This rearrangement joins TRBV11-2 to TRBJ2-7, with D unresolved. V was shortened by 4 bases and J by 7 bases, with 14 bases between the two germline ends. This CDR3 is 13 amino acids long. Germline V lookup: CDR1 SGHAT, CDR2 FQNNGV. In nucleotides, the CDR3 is TGTGCCAGCAGCTCCCTTATTTATGGGGAGCAGTACTTC. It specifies CASSSLIYGEQYF. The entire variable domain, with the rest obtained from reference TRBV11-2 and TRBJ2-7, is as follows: EAGVAQSPRYKIIEKRQSVAFWCNPISGHATLYWYQQILGQGPKLLIQFQNNGVVDDSQLPKDRFSAERLKGVDSTLKIQPAKLEDSAVYLCASSSLIYGEQYFGPGTRLTVT.

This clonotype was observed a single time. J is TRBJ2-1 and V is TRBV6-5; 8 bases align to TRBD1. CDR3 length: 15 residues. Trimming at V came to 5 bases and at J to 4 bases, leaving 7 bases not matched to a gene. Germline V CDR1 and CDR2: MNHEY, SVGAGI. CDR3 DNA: TGTGCCAGCAGTACCGGACAGGGCCTTTACAATGAGCAGTTCTTC. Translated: CASSTGQGLYNEQFF.

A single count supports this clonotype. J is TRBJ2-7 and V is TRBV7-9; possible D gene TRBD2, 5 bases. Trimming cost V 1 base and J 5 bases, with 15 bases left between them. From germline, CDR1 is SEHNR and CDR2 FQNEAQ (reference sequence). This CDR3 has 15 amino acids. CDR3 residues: CASSLESARGHEQYF. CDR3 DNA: TGTGCCAGCAGCTTAGAAAGCGCCCGGGGTCACGAGCAGTACTTC. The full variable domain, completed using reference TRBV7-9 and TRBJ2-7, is DTGVSQNPRHKITKRGQNVTFRCDPISEHNRLYWYRQTLGQGPEFLTYFQNEAQLEKSRLLSDRFSAERPKGSFSTLEIQRTEQGDSAMYLCASSLESARGHEQYFGPGTRLTVT.

The CDR3 region is CASSEGVGGVNTEAFF. The CDR3, as DNA: TGTGCCAGCAGTGAAGGTGTCGGGGGGGTGAACACTGAAGCTTTCTTT. This chain joins TRBV6-1 and TRBJ1-1, with D possibly TRBD1 on 5 matching bases. CDR1 MNHNS and CDR2 SASEGT come from the germline V gene. This CDR3 has 16 amino acids. Deletions cut 1 base from V and 0 bases from J, with 12 bases between.

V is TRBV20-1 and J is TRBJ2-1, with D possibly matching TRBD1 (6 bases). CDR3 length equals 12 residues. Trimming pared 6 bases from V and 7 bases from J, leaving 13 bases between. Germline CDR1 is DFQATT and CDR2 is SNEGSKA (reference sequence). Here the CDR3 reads CSARTAWNEQFF. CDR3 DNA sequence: TGCAGTGCCAGGACAGCTTGGAATGAGCAGTTCTTC.

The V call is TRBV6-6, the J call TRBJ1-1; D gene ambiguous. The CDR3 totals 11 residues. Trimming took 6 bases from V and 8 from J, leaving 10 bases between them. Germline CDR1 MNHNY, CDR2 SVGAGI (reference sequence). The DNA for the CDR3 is TGTGCCAGCAGCCCCGGGATGGAAGCTTTCTTT. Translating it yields CASSPGMEAFF.

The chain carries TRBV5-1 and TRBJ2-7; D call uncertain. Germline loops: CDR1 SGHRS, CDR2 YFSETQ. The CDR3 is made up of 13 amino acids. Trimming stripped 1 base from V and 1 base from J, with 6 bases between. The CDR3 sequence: CASSLRFSYEQYF. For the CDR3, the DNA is TGCGCCAGCAGCTTGCGGTTTTCCTACGAGCAGTACTTC.

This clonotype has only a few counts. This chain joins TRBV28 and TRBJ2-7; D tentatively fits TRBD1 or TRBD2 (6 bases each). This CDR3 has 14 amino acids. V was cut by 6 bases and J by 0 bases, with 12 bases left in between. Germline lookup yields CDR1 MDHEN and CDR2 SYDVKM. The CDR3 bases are TGTGCCAGCAGGAGGGGGGTGAGCTCCTACGAGCAGTACTTC. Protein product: CASRRGVSSYEQYF.

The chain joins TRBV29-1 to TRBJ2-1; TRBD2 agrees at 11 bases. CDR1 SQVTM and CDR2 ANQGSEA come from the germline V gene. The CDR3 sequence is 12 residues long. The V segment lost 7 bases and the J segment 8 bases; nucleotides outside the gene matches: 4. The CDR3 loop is CSASGGLDEQFF. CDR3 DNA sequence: TGCAGCGCTAGCGGGGGGTTGGATGAGCAGTTCTTC.

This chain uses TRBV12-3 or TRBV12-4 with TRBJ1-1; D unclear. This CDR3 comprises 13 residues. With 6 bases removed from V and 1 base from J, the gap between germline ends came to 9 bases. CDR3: CASSTQENTEAFF. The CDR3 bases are TGTGCCAGCAGCACTCAAGAGAACACTGAAGCTTTCTTT.

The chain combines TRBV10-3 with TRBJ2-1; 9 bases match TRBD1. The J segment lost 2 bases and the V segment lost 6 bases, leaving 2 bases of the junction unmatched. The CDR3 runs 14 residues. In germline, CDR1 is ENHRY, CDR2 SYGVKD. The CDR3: CAIRGQGPYNEQFF. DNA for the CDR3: TGTGCCATCAGGGGACAGGGCCCCTACAATGAGCAGTTCTTC.

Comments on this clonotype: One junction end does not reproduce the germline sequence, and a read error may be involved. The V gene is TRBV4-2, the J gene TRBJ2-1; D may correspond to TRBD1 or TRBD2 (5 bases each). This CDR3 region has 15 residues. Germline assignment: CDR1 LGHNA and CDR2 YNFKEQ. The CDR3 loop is CASSQDVRGYNEQFF. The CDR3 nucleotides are TGCGCCAGCAGCCAAGATGTGAGGGGCTACAATGAGCAGTTCTTC.

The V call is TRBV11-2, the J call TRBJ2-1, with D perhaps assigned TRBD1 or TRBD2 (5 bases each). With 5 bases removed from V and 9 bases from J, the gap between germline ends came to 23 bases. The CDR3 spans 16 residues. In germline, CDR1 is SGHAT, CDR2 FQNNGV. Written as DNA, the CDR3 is TGTGCCAGCAGCCGAGACACCCCCGGGGCTAGAAGTGAGCAGTTCTTC. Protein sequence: CASSRDTPGARSEQFF.

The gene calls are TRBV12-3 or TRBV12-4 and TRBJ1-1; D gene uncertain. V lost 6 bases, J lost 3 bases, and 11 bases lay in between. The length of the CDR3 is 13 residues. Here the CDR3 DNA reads TGTGCCAGCAGCAACGTAATGGACACTGAAGCTTTCTTT. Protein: CASSNVMDTEAFF.

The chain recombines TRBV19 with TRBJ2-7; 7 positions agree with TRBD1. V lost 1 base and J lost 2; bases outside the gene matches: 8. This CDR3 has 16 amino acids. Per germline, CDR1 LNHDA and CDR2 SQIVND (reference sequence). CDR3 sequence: CASSIGFRTGAYEQYF. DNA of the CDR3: TGTGCCAGTAGTATAGGGTTCCGGACAGGAGCCTACGAGCAGTACTTC.

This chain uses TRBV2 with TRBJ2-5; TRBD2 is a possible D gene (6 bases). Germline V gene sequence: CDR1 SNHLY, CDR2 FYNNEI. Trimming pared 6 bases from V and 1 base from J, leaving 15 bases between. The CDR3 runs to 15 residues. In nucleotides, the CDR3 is TGTGCCAGCAGAGACCTACTAGCTCTCCAAGAGACCCAGTACTTC. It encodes CASRDLLALQETQYF.

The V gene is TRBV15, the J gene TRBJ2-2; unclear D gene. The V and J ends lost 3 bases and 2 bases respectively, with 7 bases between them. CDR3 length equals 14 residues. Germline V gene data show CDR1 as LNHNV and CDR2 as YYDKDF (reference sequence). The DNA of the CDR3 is TGTGCCACCAGCAGTCTAACCAACACCGGGGAGCTGTTTTTT. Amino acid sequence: CATSSLTNTGELFF.

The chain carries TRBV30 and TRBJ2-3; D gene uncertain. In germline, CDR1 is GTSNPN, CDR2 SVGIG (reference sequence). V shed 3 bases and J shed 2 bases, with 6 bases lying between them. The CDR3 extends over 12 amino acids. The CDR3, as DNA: TGTGCCTGGAGCCGGGCCACAGATACGCAGTATTTT. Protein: CAWSRATDTQYF.

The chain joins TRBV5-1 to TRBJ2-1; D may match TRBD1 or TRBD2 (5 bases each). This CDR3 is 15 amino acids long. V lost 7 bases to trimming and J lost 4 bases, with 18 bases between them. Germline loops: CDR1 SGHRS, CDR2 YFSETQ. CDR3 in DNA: TGCGCCAGCGGCCGGACTGACAGCACTTACAATGAGCAGTTCTTC. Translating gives CASGRTDSTYNEQFF.

This CDR3 reads CASSQGYEQYF. The CDR3 DNA reads as TGTGCCAGCAGTCAGGGGTACGAGCAGTACTTC. The V and J genes are TRBV27 and TRBJ2-7, with a possible D match to TRBD1 (6 bases). The germline CDR1 and CDR2 sequences are MNHEY and SMNVEV (reference sequence). Trimming stripped 5 bases from V and 4 bases from J, with 6 bases between. The CDR3 spans 11 residues.

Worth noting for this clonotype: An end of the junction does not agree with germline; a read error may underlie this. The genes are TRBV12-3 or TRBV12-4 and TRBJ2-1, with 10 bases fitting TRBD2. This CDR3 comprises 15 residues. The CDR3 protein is CASSLAGGLDNEQFF. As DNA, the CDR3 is TGTGCCAGCAGCTTAGCGGGGGGCCTAGACAATGAGCAGTTCTTC.

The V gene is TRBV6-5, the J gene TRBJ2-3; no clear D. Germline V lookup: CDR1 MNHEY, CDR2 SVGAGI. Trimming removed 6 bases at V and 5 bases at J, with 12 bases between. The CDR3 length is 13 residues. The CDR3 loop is CASSPNPLDTQYF. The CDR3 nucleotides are TGTGCCAGCAGCCCGAACCCACTAGATACGCAGTATTTT.

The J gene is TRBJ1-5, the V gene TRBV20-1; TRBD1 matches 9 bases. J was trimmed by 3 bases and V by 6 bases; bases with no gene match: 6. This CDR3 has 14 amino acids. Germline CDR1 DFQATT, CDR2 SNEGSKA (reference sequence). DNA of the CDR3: TGCAGTGCGCGGGACAGGGAGTCCAATCAGCCCCAGCATTTT. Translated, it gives CSARDRESNQPQHF.

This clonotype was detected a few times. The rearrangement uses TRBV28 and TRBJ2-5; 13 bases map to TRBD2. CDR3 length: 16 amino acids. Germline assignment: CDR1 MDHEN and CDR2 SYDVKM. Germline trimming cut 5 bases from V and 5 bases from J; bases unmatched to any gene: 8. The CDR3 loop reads CASSLPGLAGLETQYF. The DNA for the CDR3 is TGTGCCAGCAGTCTTCCGGGACTAGCGGGATTGGAGACCCAGTACTTC.

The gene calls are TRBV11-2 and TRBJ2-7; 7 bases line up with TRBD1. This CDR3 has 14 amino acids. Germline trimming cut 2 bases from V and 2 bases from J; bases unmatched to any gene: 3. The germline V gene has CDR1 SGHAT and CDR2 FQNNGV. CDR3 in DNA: TGTGCCAGCAGCTTACAGGACAGGCCCTACGAGCAGTACTTC. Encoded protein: CASSLQDRPYEQYF.

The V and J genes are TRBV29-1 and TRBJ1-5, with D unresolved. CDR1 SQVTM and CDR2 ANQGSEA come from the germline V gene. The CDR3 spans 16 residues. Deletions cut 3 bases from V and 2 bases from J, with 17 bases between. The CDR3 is CSVDPWAGVCNQPQHF. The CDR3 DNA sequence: TGCAGCGTTGATCCCTGGGCAGGAGTATGCAATCAGCCCCAGCATTTT.

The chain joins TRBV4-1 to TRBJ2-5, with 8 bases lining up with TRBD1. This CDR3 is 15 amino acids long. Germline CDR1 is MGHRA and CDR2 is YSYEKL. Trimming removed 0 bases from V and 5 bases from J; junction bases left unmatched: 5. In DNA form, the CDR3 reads TGCGCCAGCAGCCAAGAGACAGGGGTGGTGGAGACCCAGTACTTC. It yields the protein CASSQETGVVETQYF.

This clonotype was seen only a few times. The CDR3 sequence is CASSLKFGAMNTEAFF. CDR3 DNA: TGTGCCAGCAGTTTGAAGTTTGGGGCAATGAACACTGAAGCTTTCTTT. The rearrangement joins TRBV28 to TRBJ1-1; tentatively, D is TRBD1 (5 bases). Germline CDR1 MDHEN, CDR2 SYDVKM. Trimming took 3 bases from V and 0 from J, leaving 14 bases between them. There are 16 residues in the CDR3.

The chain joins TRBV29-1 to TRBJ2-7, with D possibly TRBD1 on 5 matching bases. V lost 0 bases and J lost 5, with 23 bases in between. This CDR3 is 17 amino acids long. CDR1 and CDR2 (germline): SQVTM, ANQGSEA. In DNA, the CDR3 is TGCAGCGTTGAAGACCCTGCTGGGGCAGGCGTCCGGAACGAGCAGTACTTC. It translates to CSVEDPAGAGVRNEQYF.

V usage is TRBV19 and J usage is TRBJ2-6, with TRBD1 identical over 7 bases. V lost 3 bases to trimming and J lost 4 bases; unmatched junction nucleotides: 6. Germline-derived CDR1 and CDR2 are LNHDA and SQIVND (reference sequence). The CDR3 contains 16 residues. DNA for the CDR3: TGTGCCAGTAGTATCTCGACAGGGACCGGGGCCAACGTCCTGACTTTC. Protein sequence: CASSISTGTGANVLTF.